These T cell receptor beta chains were read from a single sample in a study of T cells in Graves' hyperthyroidism and ophthalmopathy. TCRdb independently ran MiXCR on the multiplex PCR reads; one entry per CDR3 protein. The sample records about 610,000 distinct CDR3 sequences, about 15% being singletons. The sample was blood. The receptors here all came from a woman in her forties with Graves' ophthalmopathy. The CDR3 runs from the conserved cysteine through the conserved F or W. The D gene is left open where the match is weak. For some rows the clone size is stated as once, few or many, or as a class when expanded; others skip it.

v_call	clone_size	d_call	j_call	cdr3_aa
TRBV11-2	many	NA	TRBJ2-2	CASSPQRLAGELFF
TRBV6-2/TRBV6-3	many	NA	TRBJ2-2	CASSYVGNSNTGELFF
TRBV6-1	NA	TRBD1	TRBJ1-3	CASSTGVNTIYF
TRBV7-8	NA	NA	TRBJ1-5	CASSHIGRITVNQPQHF
TRBV20-1	many	NA	TRBJ2-7	CSARDVRKGYEQYF
TRBV15	many	TRBD1	TRBJ2-5	CATSDRDRGLQETQYF
TRBV9	many	TRBD2	TRBJ2-5	CASSPRLAELETQYF
TRBV6-1	many	TRBD2	TRBJ2-7	CASRPRRERTYEQYF
TRBV28	many	NA	TRBJ2-7	CASTLLTGIGEQYF
TRBV5-4	NA	NA	TRBJ2-7	CASSLLEGHPNWGSYEQYF
TRBV6-5	NA	NA	TRBJ1-5	CASSYLPGYSNQPQHF
TRBV12-5	once	NA	TRBJ1-1	CASGLTRRNTEAFF
TRBV28	many	NA	TRBJ2-2	CASSLAYTNTGELFF
TRBV28	many	NA	TRBJ1-2	CASSNDGYTF
TRBV6-1	many	TRBD2	TRBJ2-7	CASWPTSGSYEQYF
TRBV27	many	TRBD1	TRBJ1-2	CASSFRDRNYGYTF
TRBV4-1	many	NA	TRBJ1-1	CASSHQTQGDTEAFF
TRBV5-1	NA	TRBD1	TRBJ2-6	CASRLGDSTLSGANVLTF
TRBV18	few	NA	TRBJ2-5	CASSPQYFQETQYF
TRBV25-1	many	TRBD2	TRBJ2-7	CASRTLMGRRTSGREDEQYF
TRBV15	many	TRBD1	TRBJ1-3	CATSREGTGPGNTIYF
TRBV5-4	NA	NA	TRBJ2-5	CASSFGQKETQYF
TRBV12-3/TRBV12-4	many	TRBD1	TRBJ1-1	CASSRAGGTEAFF
TRBV6-5	many	NA	TRBJ1-1	CASSYQGTMNTEAFF
TRBV15	few	NA	TRBJ1-1	CATSTFNEAFF
TRBV10-3	NA	TRBD1	TRBJ2-7	CAISRSGTGGFYEQYF
TRBV6-5	many	TRBD1	TRBJ2-4	CASRTTGTDIQYF
TRBV6-2/TRBV6-3	many	NA	TRBJ2-7	CASNQRLREQYF
TRBV6-1	NA	NA	TRBJ2-2	CASSEAPGNTGELFF
TRBV5-8	many	NA	TRBJ1-1	CASSLDPMVGAFF
TRBV6-2/TRBV6-3	NA	NA	TRBJ2-7	CASSQNPDPRDNEQYF
TRBV6-2/TRBV6-3	many	NA	TRBJ2-7	CASTDYLSYEQYF
TRBV6-5	NA	NA	TRBJ1-1	CASSYSAPGHINTEAFF
TRBV11-2	once	NA	TRBJ1-1	CASSEPGRGTYTEAFF
TRBV6-1	many	TRBD2	TRBJ2-5	CASSRGSWETQYF
TRBV14	many	NA	TRBJ2-5	CASSQQSAERVQETQYF
TRBV4-1	NA	NA	TRBJ2-7	CASSQDLAADYEQYF
TRBV10-3	NA	NA	TRBJ2-7	CANSRRDYEQYF
TRBV28	many	TRBD2	TRBJ2-7	CAGGGLAVYEQYF
TRBV10-3	many	NA	TRBJ1-5	CASSKSMGHNQPQHF
TRBV6-5	many	NA	TRBJ1-2	CASSHPQAGVNYGYTF
TRBV7-8	few	TRBD1	TRBJ1-2	CASSPMGQGAIYGYTF
TRBV7-9	NA	TRBD1	TRBJ2-5	CASSDRQGGYQETQYF
TRBV12-3/TRBV12-4	NA	NA	TRBJ1-2	CASSFNRVGYTF
TRBV30	NA	NA	TRBJ2-7	CAWSLEKQYF
TRBV3-1	NA	NA	TRBJ1-3	CASSQGASFATIYF
TRBV7-2	NA	NA	TRBJ2-7	CASSLVGGQKYEQYF
TRBV7-3	NA	NA	TRBJ2-5	CASSNFQRTQETQYF
TRBV18	NA	TRBD1	TRBJ2-7	CASSPSGQGHEQYF
TRBV6-5	NA	NA	TRBJ1-2	CASSYDSDIYGYTF
TRBV20-1	few	TRBD2	TRBJ2-7	CSARSGAASGRAYEQYF
TRBV6-2/TRBV6-3	many	TRBD2	TRBJ2-5	CASSYSRREKETQYF
TRBV4-1	many	TRBD1	TRBJ2-5	CASSQVVGQRETQYF
TRBV15	many	TRBD1	TRBJ1-1	CATRTDRDELSTEAFF
TRBV2	many	NA	TRBJ1-1	CASEARTEAFF
TRBV30	many	NA	TRBJ1-2	CAWRVGYYGYTF
TRBV12-3/TRBV12-4	many	TRBD1	TRBJ2-7	CASTSRDRGRNFPYEQYF
TRBV6-1	NA	TRBD1	TRBJ1-2	CASVRTGGMFDGYTF
TRBV20-1	many	NA	TRBJ1-2	CSARDRSHGVGYGYTF
TRBV7-6	many	NA	TRBJ2-7	CASSRSRSSYEQYF